This TCR beta chain appears in the sequencing data of a study of T cell repertoires in aging, cancer and after chemotherapy (dated by TCRdb to the late 2010s). Regarding the research as a whole: Donors were distributed across six age groups ranging from 30 or younger to 70 or older, with at least three individuals included per group. To examine immunoaging and T cell reconstitution after chemotherapy, the study profiled TCR beta repertoires in peripheral blood from healthy donors and cancer patients. Paired pre- and post-chemotherapy samples in the hematological group came from chronic lymphocytic leukemia patients treated with fludarabine- or bendamustine-based regimens. In total, the full dataset held 7.5 million to 9.5 million TCR reads. Alongside some 98 healthy donors serving as a reference group, the cohort included approximately 210 cancer patients, of whom roughly 92 had hematological cancers and more than 120 had solid cancers.

Genomic DNA extracted from peripheral blood, rather than sorted cells or RNA, was used as the source for amplification of TCR beta rearrangements. From the cysteine up to the phenylalanine, the CDR3 has a length of 14 residues. The read is trimmed to its CDR3 DNA, 42 bases read in frame from base 1. Sequences KGHSH (CDR1) and LQKENI (CDR2) are obtained from the germline V gene. V is cut by 6 bases and J by 11 bases, and the space between the germline ends is 17 bases. General findings and caveats noted by the study authors: In healthy donors, the decline in TCR diversity with age was mainly explained by loss of richness, whereas in cancer patients loss of evenness was also found to contribute. An increase in median generation probability over the chemotherapy interval was observed in both cancer cohorts, suggesting that the repertoire was reconstituted through rebound thymic output. Compared with age-matched healthy donors, untreated patients with either hematological or solid cancers had significantly lower TCR diversity in the blood along with higher clonality. According to the authors, the repertoire data do not permit conclusions about immunological memory after chemotherapy. Lymphoid organ infiltration was present in hematological cancer patients, and this infiltration may itself impair thymic emigration or peripheral T cell expansion.

Many counts were recorded for this clonotype. No cognate antigen has been identified for it. No quality values exist for individual bases; no much larger clone is one base distant. Rearranged TRB sequences spanning V, D and J segments were amplified in a multiplex touch-down PCR with a mixed TRB-A/B primer pool. Two consecutive PCR reactions with Phusion HS II polymerase added Illumina adapters and sample indices to the amplicons. Amplicons were gel-purified using the NucleoSpin Gel and PCR Clean-up kit and were subsequently checked with Qubit and an Agilent 2100 Bioanalyzer. The libraries were sequenced on an Illumina MiSeq with 600-cycle, single-indexed, paired-end runs. The authors' pipeline ran thus. TRB sequences were processed with MiXCR versions 2.12 and 3.0.5. Each unique CDR3 nucleotide sequence was counted as one clone, and only productive sequences with at least two reads were retained. The repertoire metrics were Shannon diversity, evenness, clonality (defined as one minus evenness), and alpha-parameterized diversity profiles covering alpha 0 to 5. Generation probabilities of clones in paired pre- and post-chemotherapy samples were computed with the IGoR algorithm. The raw public data were reprocessed by TCRdb itself: fastp quality trimming at Q25, MiXCR clonotype calling, in-frame beta chains only. Merged by CDR3 protein, the rows form single entries marked with the most common genes and DNA. These V and J calls are TCRdb output, not the study's own analysis. The sample table shows 10,000 to 15,000 distinct CDR3 sequences, and 25% to 30% are seen once. Of the sample, almost 9.5% is held by the ten largest clones.

Sequencing was done on a sample of blood. The clonotype comes from a human donor with a blood cancer. The receptor chain draws on TRBV18 and TRBJ1-6, with the D segment identity uncertain. The CDR3 reads as follows: CASSPTTELPPLHF. The bases read TGTGCCAGCTCCCCGACGACGGAACTTCCACCCCTCCACTTT.